This T cell receptor beta chain was identified in a study of CD8+ T cells in alopecia areata. In the study overall: Patients received oral tofacitinib, 5 to 10 mg twice daily, for moderate-to-severe alopecia areata.

Of note for this clone: Its antigen is unknown.

After isolation, RNA underwent reverse transcription to generate cDNA as the sequencing template. Produced via immunoSEQ multiplex PCR; TCRdb's table is partial and in-frame only. The sample gives some 180,000 clones, 51% of which show up once; over 9% is in the top ten. The V segment lost 0 bases and the J segment 7 bases; nucleotides outside the gene matches: 3. The CDR3 runs 14 residues. The germline CDR1 and CDR2 sequences are SGHRS and YFSETQ. Treatment denoted: oral pan-JAK inhibitor, 5-10 mg twice daily. Alopecia areata patients had lesional scalp punch biopsies and peripheral blood taken from them. Regarding the study as a whole: Treatment with tofacitinib significantly lowered scalp clonality and reduced expanded CD8+ clones among the top 100. Under tofacitinib, numerous expanded lesional clonotypes remained detectable in scalp and blood.

This material consisted of CD8+ T cells sorted from blood, taken around week 54, from a patient treated with tofacitinib. This clonotype was sampled from a human donor with alopecia areata. V usage is TRBV5-1 and J usage is TRBJ2-1, with 8 positions matching TRBD2. CDR3 nucleotide sequence: TGCGCCAGCAGCTTGGGGACTAGCACAAATGAGCAGTTCTTC. This translates into CASSLGTSTNEQFF.